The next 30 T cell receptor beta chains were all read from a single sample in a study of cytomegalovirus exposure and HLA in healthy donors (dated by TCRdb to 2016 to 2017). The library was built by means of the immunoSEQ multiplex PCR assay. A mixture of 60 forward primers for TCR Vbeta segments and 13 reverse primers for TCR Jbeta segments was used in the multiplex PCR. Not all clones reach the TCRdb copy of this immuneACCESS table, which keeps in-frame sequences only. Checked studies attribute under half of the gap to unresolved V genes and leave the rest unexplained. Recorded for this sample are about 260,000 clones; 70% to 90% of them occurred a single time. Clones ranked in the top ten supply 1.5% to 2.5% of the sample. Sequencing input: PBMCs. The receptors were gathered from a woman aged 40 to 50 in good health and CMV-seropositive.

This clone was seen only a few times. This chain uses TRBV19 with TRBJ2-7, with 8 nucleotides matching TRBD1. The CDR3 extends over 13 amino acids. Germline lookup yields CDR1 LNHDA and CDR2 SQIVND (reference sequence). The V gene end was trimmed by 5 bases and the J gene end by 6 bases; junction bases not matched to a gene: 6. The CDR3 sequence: CASSARTGLEQYF. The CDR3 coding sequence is TGTGCCAGTAGTGCTCGGACAGGGCTCGAGCAGTACTTC. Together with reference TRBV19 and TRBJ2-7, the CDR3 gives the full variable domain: DGGITQSPKYLFRKEGQNVTLSCEQNLNHDAMYWYRQDPGQGLRLIYYSQIVNDFQKGDIAEGYSVSREKKESFPLTVTSAQKNPTAFYLCASSARTGLEQYFGPGTRLTVT.

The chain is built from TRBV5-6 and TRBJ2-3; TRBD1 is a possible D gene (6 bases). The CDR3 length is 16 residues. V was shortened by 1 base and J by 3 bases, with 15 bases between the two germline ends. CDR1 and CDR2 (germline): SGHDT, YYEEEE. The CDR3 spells CASSLRGTYSTDTQYF. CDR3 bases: TGTGCCAGCAGCTTGAGAGGGACATATTCAACAGATACGCAGTATTTT.

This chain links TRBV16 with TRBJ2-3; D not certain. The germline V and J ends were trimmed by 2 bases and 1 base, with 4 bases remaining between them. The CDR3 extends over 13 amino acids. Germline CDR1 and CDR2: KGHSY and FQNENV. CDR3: CASSQGGTDTQYF. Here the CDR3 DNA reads TGTGCCAGCAGCCAAGGAGGCACAGATACGCAGTATTTT.

The CDR3 coding sequence is TGTGCCAGCAGCTTAGTAGTACAGGGTCGGGCTTTCTTT. This translates into CASSLVVQGRAFF. The chain is built from TRBV13 and TRBJ1-1, with D possibly TRBD1 on 6 matching bases. The CDR3 runs 13 residues. V lost 1 base, J lost 11 bases, and 14 bases lay in between. Germline lookup yields CDR1 PRHDT and CDR2 FYEKMQ (reference sequence).

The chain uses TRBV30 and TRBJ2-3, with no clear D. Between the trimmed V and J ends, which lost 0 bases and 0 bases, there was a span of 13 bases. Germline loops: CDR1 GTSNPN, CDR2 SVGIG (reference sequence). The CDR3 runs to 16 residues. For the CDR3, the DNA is TGTGCCTGGAGTGTACCTGTTCTAGTTAGCACAGATACGCAGTATTTT. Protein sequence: CAWSVPVLVSTDTQYF.

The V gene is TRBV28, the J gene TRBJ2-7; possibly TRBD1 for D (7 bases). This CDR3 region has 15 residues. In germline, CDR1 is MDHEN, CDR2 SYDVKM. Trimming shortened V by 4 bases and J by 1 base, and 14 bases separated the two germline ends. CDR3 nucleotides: TGTGCCAGCAGTTCCCGGACAGGAGGGTCCTACGAGCAGTACTTC. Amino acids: CASSSRTGGSYEQYF.

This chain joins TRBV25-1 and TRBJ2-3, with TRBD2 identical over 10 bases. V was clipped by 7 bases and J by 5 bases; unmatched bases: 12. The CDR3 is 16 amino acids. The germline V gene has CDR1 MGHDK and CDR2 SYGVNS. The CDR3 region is CASNPSSSGRVDTQYF. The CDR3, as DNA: TGTGCCAGCAATCCCAGTTCGAGCGGGAGGGTAGATACGCAGTATTTT.

The CDR3 DNA follows: TGTGCCAGCAGCTCGAACAGGGAGCAGTTCTTC. Its translation is CASSSNREQFF. This chain uses TRBV7-6 with TRBJ2-1, with D maybe TRBD1 (5 bases). This CDR3 is 11 amino acids long. CDR1 and CDR2 (germline): SGHVS, FNYEAQ. The V gene lost 4 bases and the J gene lost 10 bases, with 8 bases spanning the gap.

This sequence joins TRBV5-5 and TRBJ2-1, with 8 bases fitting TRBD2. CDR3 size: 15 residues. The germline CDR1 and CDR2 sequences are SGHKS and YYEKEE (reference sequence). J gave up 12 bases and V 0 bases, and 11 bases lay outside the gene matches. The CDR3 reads CASSLALLSAGGQFF. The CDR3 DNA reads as TGTGCCAGCAGCTTGGCCTTGTTATCCGCGGGAGGGCAGTTCTTC.

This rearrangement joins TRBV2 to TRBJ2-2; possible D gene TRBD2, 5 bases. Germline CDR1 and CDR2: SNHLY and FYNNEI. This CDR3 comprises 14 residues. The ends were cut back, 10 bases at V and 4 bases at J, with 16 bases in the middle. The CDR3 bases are TGTGCCACCGATATGCAGGCGGGCACCGGGGAGCTGTTTTTT. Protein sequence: CATDMQAGTGELFF.

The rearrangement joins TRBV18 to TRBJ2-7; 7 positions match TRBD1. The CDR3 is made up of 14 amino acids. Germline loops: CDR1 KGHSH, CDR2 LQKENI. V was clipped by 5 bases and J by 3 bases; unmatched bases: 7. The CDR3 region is CASSGRDSDYEQYF. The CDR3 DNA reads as TGTGCCAGCTCAGGCCGGGACAGCGACTACGAGCAGTACTTC.

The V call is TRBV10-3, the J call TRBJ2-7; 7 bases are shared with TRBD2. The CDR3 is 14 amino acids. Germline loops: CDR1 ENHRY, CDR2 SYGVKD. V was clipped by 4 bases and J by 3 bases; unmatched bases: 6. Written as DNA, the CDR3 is TGTGCCATCAGTGGAGGTGGGGGGGACTACGAGCAGTACTTC. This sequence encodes CAISGGGGDYEQYF.

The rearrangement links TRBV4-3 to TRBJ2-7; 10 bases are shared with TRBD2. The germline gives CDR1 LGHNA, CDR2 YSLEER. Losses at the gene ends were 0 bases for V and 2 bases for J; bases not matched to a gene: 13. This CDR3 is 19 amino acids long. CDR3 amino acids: CASSQEAPIAGGETYEQYF. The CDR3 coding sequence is TGCGCCAGCAGCCAAGAGGCGCCGATAGCGGGAGGTGAGACCTACGAGCAGTACTTC.

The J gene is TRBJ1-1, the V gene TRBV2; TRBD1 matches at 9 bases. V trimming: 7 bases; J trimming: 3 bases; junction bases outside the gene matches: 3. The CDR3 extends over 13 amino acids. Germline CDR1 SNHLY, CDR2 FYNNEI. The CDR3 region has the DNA TGTGCCAGCACCAGGACAGGGGACACTGAAGCTTTCTTT. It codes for CASTRTGDTEAFF.

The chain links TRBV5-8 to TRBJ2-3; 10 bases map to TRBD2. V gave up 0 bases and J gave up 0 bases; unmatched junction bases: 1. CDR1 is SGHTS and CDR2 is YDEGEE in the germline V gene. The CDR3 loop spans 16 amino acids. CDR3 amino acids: CASSLGTSGSTDTQYF. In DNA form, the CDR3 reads TGTGCCAGCAGCTTGGGGACTAGCGGTAGCACAGATACGCAGTATTTT.

The CDR3 here is CASSLSQTDTQYF. The CDR3 DNA sequence: TGTGCCAGCAGCTTAAGCCAGACAGATACGCAGTATTTT. The J gene is TRBJ2-3, the V gene TRBV7-3; D is unresolved. CDR3 length: 13 amino acids. The germline V gene has CDR1 SGHTA and CDR2 FQGTGA. V gave up 1 base and J gave up 3 bases, with 5 bases separating them. Complete variable domain (other parts from reference TRBV7-3 and TRBJ2-3): GAGVSQTPSNKVTEKGKYVELRCDPISGHTALYWYRQSLGQGPEFLIYFQGTGAADDSGLPNDRFFAVRPEGSVSTLKIQRTERGDSAVYLCASSLSQTDTQYFGPGTRLTVL.

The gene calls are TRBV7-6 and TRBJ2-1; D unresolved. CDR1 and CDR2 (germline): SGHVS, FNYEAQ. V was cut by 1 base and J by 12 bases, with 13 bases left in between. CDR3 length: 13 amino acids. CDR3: CASSLGPNAPQFF. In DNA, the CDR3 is TGTGCCAGCAGCTTAGGTCCTAACGCCCCGCAGTTCTTC.

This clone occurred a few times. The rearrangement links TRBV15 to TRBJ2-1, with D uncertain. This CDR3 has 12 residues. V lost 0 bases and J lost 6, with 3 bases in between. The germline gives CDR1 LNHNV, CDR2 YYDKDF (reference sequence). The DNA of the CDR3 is TGTGCCACCAGCAGAGATCTCAATGAGCAGTTCTTC. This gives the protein CATSRDLNEQFF. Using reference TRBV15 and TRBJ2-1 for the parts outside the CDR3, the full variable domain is DAMVIQNPRYQVTQFGKPVTLSCSQTLNHNVMYWYQQKSSQAPKLLFHYYDKDFNNEADTPDNFQSRRPNTSFCFLDIRSPGLGDTAMYLCATSRDLNEQFFGPGTRLTVL.

The CDR3 protein is CASGGGGAGELFF. CDR3 nucleotides: TGTGCCAGTGGGGGGGGTGGGGCCGGGGAGCTGTTTTTT. This rearrangement joins TRBV27 to TRBJ2-2; TRBD2 matches 7 bases. J gave up 6 bases and V 9 bases, and 7 bases lay outside the gene matches. The germline V gene encodes CDR1 MNHEY and CDR2 SMNVEV (reference sequence). The CDR3 contains 13 residues.

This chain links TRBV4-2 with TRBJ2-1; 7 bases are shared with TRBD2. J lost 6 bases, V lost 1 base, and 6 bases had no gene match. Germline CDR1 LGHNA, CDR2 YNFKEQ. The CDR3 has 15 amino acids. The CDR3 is CASSQAGTKTNEQFF. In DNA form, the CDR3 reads TGTGCCAGCAGCCAAGCCGGGACTAAGACCAATGAGCAGTTCTTC.

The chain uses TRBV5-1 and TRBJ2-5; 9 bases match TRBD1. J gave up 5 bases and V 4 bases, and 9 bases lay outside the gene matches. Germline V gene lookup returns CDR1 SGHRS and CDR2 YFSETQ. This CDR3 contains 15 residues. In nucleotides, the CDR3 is TGCGCCAGCAGCGCCAGACAGGGGGTTTTGGAGACCCAGTACTTC. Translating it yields CASSARQGVLETQYF.

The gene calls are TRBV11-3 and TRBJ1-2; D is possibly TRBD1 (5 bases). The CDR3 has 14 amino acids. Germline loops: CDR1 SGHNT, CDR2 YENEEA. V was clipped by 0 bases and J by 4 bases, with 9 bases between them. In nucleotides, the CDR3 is TGTGCCAGCAGCTTAGATCCAGGGATCTATGGCTACACCTTC. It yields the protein CASSLDPGIYGYTF.

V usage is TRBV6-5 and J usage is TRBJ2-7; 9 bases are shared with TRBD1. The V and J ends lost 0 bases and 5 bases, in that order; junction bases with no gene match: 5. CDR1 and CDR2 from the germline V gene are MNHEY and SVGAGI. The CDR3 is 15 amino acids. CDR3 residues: CASSYSGQGTHEQYF. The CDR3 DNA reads TGTGCCAGCAGTTACTCCGGACAGGGGACCCACGAGCAGTACTTC.

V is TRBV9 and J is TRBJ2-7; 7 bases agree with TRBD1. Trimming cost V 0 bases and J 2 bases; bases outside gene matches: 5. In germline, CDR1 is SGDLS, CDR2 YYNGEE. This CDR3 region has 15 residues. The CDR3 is CASSVGDSPTYEQYF. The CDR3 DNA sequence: TGTGCCAGCAGCGTAGGGGACAGCCCAACCTACGAGCAGTACTTC.

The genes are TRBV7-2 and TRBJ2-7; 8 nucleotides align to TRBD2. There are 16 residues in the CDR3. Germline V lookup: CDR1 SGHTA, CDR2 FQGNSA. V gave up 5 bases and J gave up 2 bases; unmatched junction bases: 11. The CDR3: CASSPTPLAAPYEQYF. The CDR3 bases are TGTGCCAGCAGCCCAACCCCACTAGCGGCCCCCTACGAGCAGTACTTC.

CDR3 sequence reads: CSVEKGGTDYGYTF. Written as DNA, the CDR3 is TGCAGCGTTGAAAAAGGGGGGACAGACTATGGCTACACCTTC. The J gene is TRBJ1-2, the V gene TRBV29-1, with 7 bases fitting TRBD1. There are 14 residues in the CDR3. V trimming: 2 bases; J trimming: 3 bases; junction bases outside the gene matches: 6. Germline V lookup: CDR1 SQVTM, CDR2 ANQGSEA. The whole variable domain, filled in from reference TRBV29-1 and TRBJ1-2, reads SAVISQKPSRDICQRGTSLTIQCQVDSQVTMMFWYRQQPGQSLTLIATANQGSEATYESGFVIDKFPISRPNLTFSTLTVSNMSPEDSSIYLCSVEKGGTDYGYTFGSGTRLTVV.

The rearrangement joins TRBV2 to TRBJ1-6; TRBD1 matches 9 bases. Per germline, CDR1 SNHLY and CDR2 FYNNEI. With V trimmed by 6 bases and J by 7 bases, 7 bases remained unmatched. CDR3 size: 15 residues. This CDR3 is CASRSGTGLNSPLHF. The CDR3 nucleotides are TGTGCCAGCAGATCCGGGACAGGGTTAAATTCACCCCTCCACTTT.

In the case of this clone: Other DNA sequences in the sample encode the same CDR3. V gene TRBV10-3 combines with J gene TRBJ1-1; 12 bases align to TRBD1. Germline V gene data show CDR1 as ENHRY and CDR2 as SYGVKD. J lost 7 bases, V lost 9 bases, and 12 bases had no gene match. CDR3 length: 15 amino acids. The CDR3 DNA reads TGTGCCATTGAGGCTGGGACAGGGGGCCTAGGTGAAGCTTTCTTT. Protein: CAIEAGTGGLGEAFF.

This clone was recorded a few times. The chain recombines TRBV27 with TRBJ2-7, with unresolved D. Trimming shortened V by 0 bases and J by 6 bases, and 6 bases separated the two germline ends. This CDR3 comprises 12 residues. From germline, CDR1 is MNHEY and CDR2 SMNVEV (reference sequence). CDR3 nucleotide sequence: TGTGCCAGCAGTTTATCTTCCGGCGAGCAGTACTTC. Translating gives CASSLSSGEQYF.

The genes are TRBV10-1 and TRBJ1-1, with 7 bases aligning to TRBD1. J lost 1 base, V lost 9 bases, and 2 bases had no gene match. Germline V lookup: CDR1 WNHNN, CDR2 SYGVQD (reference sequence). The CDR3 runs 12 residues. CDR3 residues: CASDRENTEAFF. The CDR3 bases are TGCGCCAGTGACAGGGAGAACACTGAAGCTTTCTTT.